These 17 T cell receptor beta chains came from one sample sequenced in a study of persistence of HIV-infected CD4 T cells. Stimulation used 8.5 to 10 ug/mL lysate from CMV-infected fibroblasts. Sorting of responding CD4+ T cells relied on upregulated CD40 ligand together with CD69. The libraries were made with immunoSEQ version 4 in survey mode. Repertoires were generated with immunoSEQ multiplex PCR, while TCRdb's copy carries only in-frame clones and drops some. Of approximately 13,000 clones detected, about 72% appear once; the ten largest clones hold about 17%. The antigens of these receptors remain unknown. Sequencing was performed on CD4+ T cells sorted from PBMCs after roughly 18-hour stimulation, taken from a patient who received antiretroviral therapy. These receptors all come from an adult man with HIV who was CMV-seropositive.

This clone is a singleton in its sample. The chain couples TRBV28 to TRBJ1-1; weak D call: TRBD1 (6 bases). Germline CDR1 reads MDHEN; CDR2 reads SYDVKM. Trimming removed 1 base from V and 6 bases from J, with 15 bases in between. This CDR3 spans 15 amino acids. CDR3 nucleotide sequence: TGTGCCAGCAGTTTATATGGGGGGCGATTCGCTGAAGCTTTCTTT. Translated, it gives CASSLYGGRFAEAFF.

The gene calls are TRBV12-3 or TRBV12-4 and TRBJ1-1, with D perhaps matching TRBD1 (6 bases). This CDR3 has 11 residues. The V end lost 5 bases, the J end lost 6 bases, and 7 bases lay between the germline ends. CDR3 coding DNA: TGTGCCAGCAGTAGGGGGGCTGAAGCTTTCTTT. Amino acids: CASSRGAEAFF.

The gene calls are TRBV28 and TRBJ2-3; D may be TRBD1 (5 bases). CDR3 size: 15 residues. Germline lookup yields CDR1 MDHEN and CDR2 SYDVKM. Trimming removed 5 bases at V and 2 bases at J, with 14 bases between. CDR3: CASSPPDSLTDTQYF. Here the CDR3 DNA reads TGTGCCAGCAGTCCTCCTGACAGCCTCACAGATACGCAGTATTTT.

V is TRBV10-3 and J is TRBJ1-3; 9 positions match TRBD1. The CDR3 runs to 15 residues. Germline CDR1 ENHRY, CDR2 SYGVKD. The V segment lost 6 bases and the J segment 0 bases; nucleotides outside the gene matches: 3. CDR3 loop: CAIRDRGLSGNTIYF. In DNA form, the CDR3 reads TGTGCCATCAGGGACAGGGGACTCTCTGGAAACACCATATATTTT.

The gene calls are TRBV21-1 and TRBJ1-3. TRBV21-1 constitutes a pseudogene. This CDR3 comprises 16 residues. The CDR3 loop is CASIRGRISSGNTIYF. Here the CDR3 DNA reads TGTGCCAGCATCCGGGGGCGGATTTCCTCTGGAAACACCATATATTTT.

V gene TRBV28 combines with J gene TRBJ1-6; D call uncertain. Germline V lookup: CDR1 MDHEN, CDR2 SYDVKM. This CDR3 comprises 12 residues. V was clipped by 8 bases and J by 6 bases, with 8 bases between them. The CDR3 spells CASLRVNSPLHF. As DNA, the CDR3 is TGTGCCAGCCTTAGGGTTAATTCACCCCTCCACTTT.

CDR3 amino acids: CASSDFGGPTDTQYF. CDR3 sequence (DNA): TGTGCCAGCAGTGACTTCGGGGGGCCCACAGATACGCAGTATTTT. V is TRBV6-4 and J is TRBJ2-3; the D gene is possibly TRBD2 (7 bases). The CDR3 has 15 amino acids. The V and J ends lost 1 base and 2 bases respectively, with 10 bases between them. CDR1 MRHNA and CDR2 SNTAGT come from the germline V gene.

CDR3 loop: CASSLAPAAQNHYEQYF. The DNA for the CDR3 is TGCGCCAGCAGCTTGGCCCCCGCGGCTCAGAATCACTACGAGCAGTACTTC. This sequence joins TRBV5-1 and TRBJ2-7; D gene unclear. CDR3 size: 17 residues. CDR1 is SGHRS and CDR2 is YFSETQ in the germline V gene. Trimming removed 0 bases from V and 3 bases from J, with 19 bases in between.

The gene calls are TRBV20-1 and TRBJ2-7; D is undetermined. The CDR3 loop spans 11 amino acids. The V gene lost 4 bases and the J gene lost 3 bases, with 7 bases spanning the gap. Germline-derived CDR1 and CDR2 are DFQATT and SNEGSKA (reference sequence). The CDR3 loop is CSATRHYEQYF. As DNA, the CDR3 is TGCAGTGCTACCAGACACTACGAGCAGTACTTC.

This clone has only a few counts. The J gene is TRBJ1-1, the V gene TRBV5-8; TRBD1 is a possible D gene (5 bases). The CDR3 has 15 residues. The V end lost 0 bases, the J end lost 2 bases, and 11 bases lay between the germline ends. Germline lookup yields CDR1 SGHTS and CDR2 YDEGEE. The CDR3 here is CASSLEMGLNTEAFF. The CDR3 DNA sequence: TGTGCCAGCAGCTTGGAAATGGGGCTAAACACTGAAGCTTTCTTT.

CDR3 protein: CASSSSGISTDTQYF. CDR3 DNA: TGCGCCAGCAGCAGTAGCGGGATAAGCACAGATACGCAGTATTTT. The J gene is TRBJ2-3, the V gene TRBV5-1; 8 nucleotides align to TRBD2. V trimming: 4 bases; J trimming: 0 bases; junction bases outside the gene matches: 4. The CDR3 totals 15 residues. Germline V gene sequence: CDR1 SGHRS, CDR2 YFSETQ. The whole variable domain, remainder taken from reference TRBV5-1 and TRBJ2-3, is KAGVTQTPRYLIKTRGQQVTLSCSPISGHRSVSWYQQTPGQGLQFLFEYFSETQRNKGNFPGRFSGRQFSNSRSEMNVSTLELGDSALYLCASSSSGISTDTQYFGPGTRLTVL.

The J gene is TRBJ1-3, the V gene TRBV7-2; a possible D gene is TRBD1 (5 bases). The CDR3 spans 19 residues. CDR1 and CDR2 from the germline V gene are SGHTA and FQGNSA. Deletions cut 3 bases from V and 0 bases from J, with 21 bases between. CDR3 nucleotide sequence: TGTGCCAGCAGCTTTTGGGGCGGAGGAAGGGGATCCTCTGGAAACACCATATATTTT. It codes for CASSFWGGGRGSSGNTIYF.

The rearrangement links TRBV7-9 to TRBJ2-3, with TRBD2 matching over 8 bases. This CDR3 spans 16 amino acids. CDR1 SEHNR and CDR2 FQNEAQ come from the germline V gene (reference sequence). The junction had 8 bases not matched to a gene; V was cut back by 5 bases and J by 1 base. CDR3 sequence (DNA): TGTGCCAGCAGCCCCCGGGGGGGCCTTGGCACAGATACGCAGTATTTT. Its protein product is CASSPRGGLGTDTQYF.

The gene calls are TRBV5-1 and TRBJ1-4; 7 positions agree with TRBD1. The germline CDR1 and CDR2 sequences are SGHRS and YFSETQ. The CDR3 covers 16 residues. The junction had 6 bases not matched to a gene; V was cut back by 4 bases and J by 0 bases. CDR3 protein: CASSIGDRATNEKLFF. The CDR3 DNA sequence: TGCGCCAGCAGCATTGGAGACAGGGCAACTAATGAAAAACTGTTTTTT. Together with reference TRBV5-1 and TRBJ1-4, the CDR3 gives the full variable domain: KAGVTQTPRYLIKTRGQQVTLSCSPISGHRSVSWYQQTPGQGLQFLFEYFSETQRNKGNFPGRFSGRQFSNSRSEMNVSTLELGDSALYLCASSIGDRATNEKLFFGSGTQLSVL.

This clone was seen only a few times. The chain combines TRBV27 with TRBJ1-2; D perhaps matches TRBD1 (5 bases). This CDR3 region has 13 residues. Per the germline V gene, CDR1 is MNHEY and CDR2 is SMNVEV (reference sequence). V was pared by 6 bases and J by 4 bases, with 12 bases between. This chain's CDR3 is CASRPAGRYGYTF. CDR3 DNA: TGTGCCAGCAGGCCGGCAGGGCGCTATGGCTACACCTTC.

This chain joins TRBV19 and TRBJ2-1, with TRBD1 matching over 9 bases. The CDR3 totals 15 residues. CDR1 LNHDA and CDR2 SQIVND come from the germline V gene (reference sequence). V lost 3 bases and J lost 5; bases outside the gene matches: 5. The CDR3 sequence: CASSIRDRADNEQFF. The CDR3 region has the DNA TGTGCCAGTAGTATCCGGGACAGGGCTGACAATGAGCAGTTCTTC.

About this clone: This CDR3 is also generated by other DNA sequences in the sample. CDR3 region: CASSFGRGAPYEQYF. The CDR3 nucleotides are TGCGCCAGCAGCTTCGGACGGGGAGCCCCCTACGAGCAGTACTTC. The J gene is TRBJ2-7, the V gene TRBV5-1, with a weak D call TRBD2 (5 bases). Germline loops: CDR1 SGHRS, CDR2 YFSETQ. V lost 2 bases, J lost 2 bases, and 14 bases lay in between. The CDR3 runs 15 residues.